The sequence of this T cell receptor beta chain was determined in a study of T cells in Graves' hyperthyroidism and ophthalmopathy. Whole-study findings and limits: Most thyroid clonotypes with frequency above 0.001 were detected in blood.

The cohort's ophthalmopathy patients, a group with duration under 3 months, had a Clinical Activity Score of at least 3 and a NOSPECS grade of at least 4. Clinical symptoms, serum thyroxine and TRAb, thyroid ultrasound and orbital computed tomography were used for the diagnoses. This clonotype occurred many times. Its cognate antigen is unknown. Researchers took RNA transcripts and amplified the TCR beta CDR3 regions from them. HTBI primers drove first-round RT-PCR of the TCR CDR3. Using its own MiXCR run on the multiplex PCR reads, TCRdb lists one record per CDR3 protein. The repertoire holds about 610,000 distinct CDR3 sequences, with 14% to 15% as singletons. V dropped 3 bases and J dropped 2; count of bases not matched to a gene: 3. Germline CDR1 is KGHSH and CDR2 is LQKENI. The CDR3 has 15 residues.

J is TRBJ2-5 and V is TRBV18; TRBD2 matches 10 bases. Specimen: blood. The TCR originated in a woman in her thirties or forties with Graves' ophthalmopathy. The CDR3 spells CASSPTSGKQETQYF. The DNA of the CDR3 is TGTGCCAGCTCACCTACTAGCGGGAAACAAGAGACCCAGTACTTC.